This paragraph covers one TCR beta chain sequence. Its antigen specificity is not known. No base qualities exist here, and no much larger clone lies one base off it. Ends trimmed: V by 4 bases, J by 2 bases; bases unmatched to a gene: 1. The CDR3, from cysteine to phenylalanine, totals 14 residues. Only the CDR3 region is kept as DNA, spanning 42 bases read in frame from base 1. According to the germline V gene, CDR1 reads MNHEY and CDR2 reads SVGAGI. This sample is drawn from a study of blood T cell repertoires in COVID-19 (dated by TCRdb to the early 2020s). Study-wide context: Collaborator samples came from the United States, Italy and Spain and covered acute and convalescent phases of COVID-19. The material from the prospective study consisted of cDNA or gDNA derived from T cells, B-cell-depleted T cells, or PBMCs. The dataset comprised deeply sampled blood TCRbeta repertoires from subjects exposed to, actively infected with, or recovered from COVID-19. The repertoires were made available in a free public database intended to serve as a resource for research on the immune response to SARS-CoV-2. The samples were drawn from the first 160 participants of the ongoing ImmuneRACE study and from over a thousand subjects provided by 6 global collaborators. The sample metadata nearly always contained a de-identified subject ID, COVID-19 status, age in years and sex. HLA class I and class II types, where available, came from metadata supplied by the sample provider rather than from assay-based typing. Broad study findings and their caveats: The amount of clinical and demographic metadata varied by source and participant and was provided uncurated.

In Seattle, one collaborating source enrolled patients while the infection was active and tracked those patients longitudinally over the course of disease. Whole blood was collected in K2EDTA tubes by collaborating institutions according to the institutions' own protocols. For TCRbeta analysis, collaborators shipped samples as frozen whole blood, isolated PBMCs, or DNA extracted from either of those sample types. TCRbeta CDR3 regions were amplified from genomic DNA by means of the immunoSEQ Assay, a bias-controlled multiplex PCR. The authors' analysis ran thus. Nucleated cell counts per sample were estimated from amplification of reference gene primers within the assay. To quantify the absolute abundance of each unique TCRbeta CDR3 rearrangement, sequence reads were collapsed and filtered. For each sample, productive Simpson clonality was calculated as the square root of Simpson's diversity index across productive rearrangements. Drawn from immuneACCESS, this table holds only the in-frame rearrangements with V and J called that TCRdb kept. Clones are partly lost; checked studies trace under half to an unresolved V gene and leave the rest unexplained. V and J calls plus clone size are reproduced from that table; the DNA served to infer D and trimming. This sample gives about 220,000 clones in total; roughly four fifths of them show up just once. In total, the top ten clones hold less than 6% of the sample.

The sample was peripheral blood. Rearrangement joined TRBV6-5 to TRBJ2-5, and TRBD2 matches 10 of the central bases. This clonotype was sampled from a woman aged 70-85 years with COVID-19, enrolled during active disease. The DNA sequence follows: TGTGCCAGCAGTTGGACTAGCGGACAAGAGACCCAGTACTTC. The translation is CASSWTSGQETQYF.